The T cell receptor beta chain under discussion was sequenced for a study of blood T cell repertoires in COVID-19. Study in general: COVID-19 samples from acute and convalescent phases originated in the United States, Italy and Spain. T cells, B-cell-depleted T cells, or PBMCs provided the cDNA or gDNA that served as material.

Authors' analysis steps: Scientists estimated how many nucleated cells there were by amplifying reference gene primers. Generated by immunoSEQ multiplex PCR, the TCRdb table keeps only in-frame clones and is missing some. V, J and clone size are taken as reported in that table, and D and trimming were inferred from the DNA itself. The sample consists of roughly 83,000 clones, around 86% of them appearing once. This receptor was identified in a man between 45 and 60 years old with active COVID-19. The sample comprised peripheral blood.

As DNA, the CDR3 is TGTGCCAGCAGTTACCTGGGGGCTCCCGGGGAGCTGTTTTTT. Translation gives CASSYLGAPGELFF. The rearrangement joins TRBV6-5 to TRBJ2-2, with D possibly matching TRBD1 (6 bases). This CDR3 is built from 14 residues. Germline V gene lookup returns CDR1 MNHEY and CDR2 SVGAGI. V was clipped by 2 bases and J by 6 bases, with 10 bases between them.